This T cell receptor beta chain was captured by sequencing in a study of T cells after posttransplantation cyclophosphamide. Study-wide results and limits: TRB clonality was highly associated with recipient CMV seropositivity and reactivation. Tissue-infiltrating T cells from skin or gut overlapped little with blood T cells.

Germline values: CDR1 SQVTM, CDR2 ANQGSEA. V gave up 6 bases and J gave up 10 bases; unmatched junction bases: 9. This CDR3 has 13 residues. A marrow graft followed busulfan-fludarabine conditioning, with cyclophosphamide on days +3 and +4. Many counts were recorded for this clone. Its target is unknown. TCRdb keeps only in-frame clones here, not all; method: immunoSEQ multiplex PCR. Reported are around 26,000 clones, none seen only once; the ten largest carry about 2%. Sequencing used PBMCs, obtained after allogeneic stem cell transplant with posttransplant cyclophosphamide. V and J are TRBV29-1 and TRBJ1-4; 9 nucleotides agree with TRBD1. This TCR was recovered from a young adult male patient who received an allogeneic stem cell transplant from a related donor, was CMV-positive, and had no GVHD. Some T cells may originate from the graft donor. The CDR3 region has the DNA TGCAGCGTGAGGACAGGGGAAGGTGGAAAACTGTTTTTT. It specifies CSVRTGEGGKLFF.